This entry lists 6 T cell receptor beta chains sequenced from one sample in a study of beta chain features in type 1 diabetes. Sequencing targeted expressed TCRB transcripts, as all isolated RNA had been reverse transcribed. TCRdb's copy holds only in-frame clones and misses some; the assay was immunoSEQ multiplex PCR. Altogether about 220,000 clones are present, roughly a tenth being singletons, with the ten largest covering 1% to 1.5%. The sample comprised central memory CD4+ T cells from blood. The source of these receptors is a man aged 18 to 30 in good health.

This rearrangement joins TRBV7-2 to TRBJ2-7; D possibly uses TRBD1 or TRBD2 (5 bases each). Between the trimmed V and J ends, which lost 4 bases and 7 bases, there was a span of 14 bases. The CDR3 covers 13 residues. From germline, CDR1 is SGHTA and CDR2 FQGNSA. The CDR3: CASSSGRLLEQYF. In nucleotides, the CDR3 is TGTGCCAGCAGCTCGGGACGGCTTTTGGAGCAGTACTTC.

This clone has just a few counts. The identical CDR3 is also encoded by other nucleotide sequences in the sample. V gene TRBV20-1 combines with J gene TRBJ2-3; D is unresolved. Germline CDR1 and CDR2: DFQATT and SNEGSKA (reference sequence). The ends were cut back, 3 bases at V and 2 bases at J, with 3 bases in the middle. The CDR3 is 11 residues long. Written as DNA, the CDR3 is TGCAGTGCTAGCCTCACAGATACGCAGTATTTT. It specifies CSASLTDTQYF.

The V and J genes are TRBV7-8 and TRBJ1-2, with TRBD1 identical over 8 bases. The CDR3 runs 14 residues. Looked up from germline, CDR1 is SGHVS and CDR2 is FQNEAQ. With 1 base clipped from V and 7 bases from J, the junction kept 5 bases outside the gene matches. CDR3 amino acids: CASSLERTGIGYTF. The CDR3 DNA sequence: TGTGCCAGCAGCTTAGAGAGGACAGGGATTGGCTACACCTTC.

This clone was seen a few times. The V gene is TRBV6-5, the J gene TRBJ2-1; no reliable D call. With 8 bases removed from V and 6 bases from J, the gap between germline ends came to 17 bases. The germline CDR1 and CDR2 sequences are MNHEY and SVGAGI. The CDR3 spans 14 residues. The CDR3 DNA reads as TGTGCCAGCCGCACCTCGCTTTACATCAATGAGCAGTTCTTC. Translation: CASRTSLYINEQFF.

CDR3 in amino acids: CASSLYGGTDTQYF. For the CDR3, the DNA is TGTGCCAGCAGCTTATACGGGGGGACAGATACGCAGTATTTT. V gene TRBV7-3 combines with J gene TRBJ2-3, with 7 bases fitting TRBD2. The CDR3 sequence is 14 residues long. Per germline, CDR1 SGHTA and CDR2 FQGTGA. The junction had 2 bases not matched to a gene; V was cut back by 2 bases and J by 3 bases.

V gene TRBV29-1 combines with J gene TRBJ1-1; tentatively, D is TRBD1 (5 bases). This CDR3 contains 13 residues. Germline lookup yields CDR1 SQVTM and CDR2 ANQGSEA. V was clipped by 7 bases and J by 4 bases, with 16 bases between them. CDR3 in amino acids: CSGRGMGVTEAFF. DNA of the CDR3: TGCAGCGGGCGCGGGATGGGGGTCACTGAAGCTTTCTTT.